Listed here are 24 T cell receptor beta chains from one sample, sequenced in a study of T cell responses to AZD1222 COVID-19 vaccine. Assay: immunoSEQ multiplex PCR; the TCRdb copy retains only in-frame clones and omits some. This table has about 120,000 clones, roughly 91% appearing once. The specimen was peripheral blood, collected 28 days after the second AZD1222 dose. The receptors were sampled from an adult who received the AZD1222 COVID-19 vaccine.

This clone came up once. This sequence joins TRBV19 and TRBJ2-5; 10 nucleotides line up with TRBD2. The germline V gene encodes CDR1 LNHDA and CDR2 SQIVND (reference sequence). The CDR3 totals 13 residues. The V segment lost 10 bases and the J segment 5 bases; nucleotides outside the gene matches: 7. CDR3 sequence (DNA): TGTGCCACCGCCGTAGCGGGAGGTGAGACCCAGTACTTC. It translates to CATAVAGGETQYF.

This rearrangement joins TRBV15 to TRBJ1-1, with TRBD1 as a possible D gene (5 bases). Germline CDR1 reads LNHNV; CDR2 reads YYDKDF (reference sequence). The V and J ends lost 0 bases and 0 bases respectively, with 11 bases between them. The CDR3 is 16 amino acids. The CDR3 DNA is TGTGCCACCAGCAGAGATTGGGGCCGCTTGAACACTGAAGCTTTCTTT. It encodes CATSRDWGRLNTEAFF.

DNA for the CDR3: TGTGCCAGCAGCGTGGGGACTAGCGAATACACAGATACGCAGTATTTT. Its protein product is CASSVGTSEYTDTQYF. V usage is TRBV7-9 and J usage is TRBJ2-3; 10 bases are shared with TRBD2. This CDR3 is 16 amino acids long. The V gene end was trimmed by 5 bases and the J gene end by 2 bases; junction bases not matched to a gene: 7. Germline CDR1 reads SEHNR; CDR2 reads FQNEAQ (reference sequence).

This chain uses TRBV5-4 with TRBJ2-4; 10 bases are a match to TRBD2. The CDR3 loop spans 19 amino acids. Germline V lookup: CDR1 SGHNT, CDR2 YYREEE (reference sequence). The J segment lost 0 bases and the V segment lost 3 bases, leaving 12 bases of the junction unmatched. The CDR3 sequence: CASSSSGLARMVAKNIQYF. CDR3 DNA sequence: TGTGCCAGCAGCTCGTCGGGACTAGCGAGAATGGTAGCCAAAAACATTCAGTACTTC.

J is TRBJ2-5 and V is TRBV7-9; 10 nucleotides match TRBD2. This CDR3 is 14 amino acids long. Germline V gene data show CDR1 as SEHNR and CDR2 as FQNEAQ (reference sequence). The trim removed 6 bases at V and 6 bases at J, leaving 7 bases unmatched. Here the CDR3 DNA reads TGTGCCAGCAGTTTAAGTAGCGGGAGGCAGACCCAGTACTTC. Translation: CASSLSSGRQTQYF.

V gene TRBV4-1 combines with J gene TRBJ2-3; perhaps TRBD1 as D (7 bases). V shed 7 bases and J shed 3 bases, with 17 bases lying between them. The germline V gene has CDR1 MGHRA and CDR2 YSYEKL. This CDR3 comprises 15 residues. The CDR3 nucleotides read TGCGCCAGCACCCCGAGACAGGGAGGAACAGATACGCAGTATTTT. This codes for CASTPRQGGTDTQYF.

The rearrangement joins TRBV11-3 to TRBJ2-1; 14 bases map to TRBD2. V shed 4 bases and J 9 bases; nucleotides not matched to a gene: 8. The CDR3 is 16 amino acids. The germline V gene has CDR1 SGHNT and CDR2 YENEEA. The CDR3 sequence is CASSSGGLAGAGEQFF. In nucleotides, the CDR3 is TGTGCCAGCAGCTCCGGGGGACTAGCGGGGGCGGGTGAGCAGTTCTTC.

This rearrangement joins TRBV19 to TRBJ1-5, with 8 bases matching TRBD1. The V gene's germline CDR1 is LNHDA and CDR2 SQIVND (reference sequence). The CDR3 runs 17 residues. The V gene end was trimmed by 6 bases and the J gene end by 0 bases; junction bases not matched to a gene: 10. This chain's CDR3 is CASRKGQGGNSNQPQHF. CDR3 bases: TGTGCCAGTAGAAAAGGACAGGGAGGGAATAGCAATCAGCCCCAGCATTTT.

There are many counts of this clone. V and J are TRBV7-2 and TRBJ2-2; D is tentatively TRBD1 or TRBD2 (5 bases each). V lost 4 bases to trimming and J lost 6 bases, with 15 bases between them. The length of the CDR3 is 15 residues. Germline V CDR1 and CDR2: SGHTA, FQGNSA. Here the CDR3 reads CASSSRGWGSGELFF. CDR3 nucleotide sequence: TGTGCCAGCAGCTCTAGGGGCTGGGGGTCCGGGGAGCTGTTTTTT.

The chain couples TRBV7-8 to TRBJ2-7; 7 bases agree with TRBD1. Per germline, CDR1 SGHVS and CDR2 FQNEAQ. The CDR3 runs 18 residues. The V segment lost 5 bases and the J segment 0 bases; nucleotides outside the gene matches: 16. This chain's CDR3 is CASSLRVDGTVTSYEQYF. As DNA, the CDR3 is TGTGCCAGCAGCCTGCGAGTAGATGGGACAGTGACCTCCTACGAGCAGTACTTC.

The rearrangement links TRBV13 to TRBJ1-2; 8 bases agree with TRBD1. V gave up 4 bases and J gave up 6 bases; unmatched junction bases: 7. In germline, CDR1 is PRHDT, CDR2 FYEKMQ (reference sequence). The CDR3 loop spans 14 amino acids. Written as DNA, the CDR3 is TGTGCCAGCAGCTCGGAGACAGGGGCCAATGGCTACACCTTC. Encoded protein: CASSSETGANGYTF.

This chain joins TRBV14 and TRBJ1-6, with 10 bases lining up with TRBD1. J gave up 8 bases and V 4 bases, and 5 bases lay outside the gene matches. Germline CDR1 reads SGHDN; CDR2 reads FVKESK. This CDR3 spans 15 amino acids. The chain's CDR3 is CASSPGQGIYSPLHF. CDR3 sequence (DNA): TGTGCCAGCAGCCCGGGACAGGGGATATATTCACCCCTCCACTTT.

This clone has just a few counts. The chain couples TRBV5-1 to TRBJ2-5, with D unresolved. V shed 0 bases and J shed 2 bases, with 14 bases lying between them. CDR3 length: 16 residues. Germline V gene data show CDR1 as SGHRS and CDR2 as YFSETQ. The CDR3 DNA follows: TGCGCCAGCAGCTTGGCCCTGGGTAGCCGACAAGAGACCCAGTACTTC. Translated: CASSLALGSRQETQYF.

This clone is a singleton in its sample. The genes are TRBV3-1 (or the pseudogene TRBV3-2) and TRBJ2-5, with D hard to call. The CDR3 is 14 amino acids. Germline CDR1 and CDR2: LGHDT and YNNKEL (reference sequence). With 1 base removed from V and 4 bases from J, the gap between germline ends came to 10 bases. The CDR3 reads CASSQGHVLETQYF. CDR3 nucleotides: TGTGCCAGCAGCCAAGGGCACGTGCTAGAGACCCAGTACTTC.

The chain couples TRBV27 to TRBJ1-1; TRBD1 agrees at 7 bases. The junction had 9 bases not matched to a gene; V was cut back by 7 bases and J by 1 base. Germline V gives CDR1 MNHEY, CDR2 SMNVEV (reference sequence). The CDR3 totals 15 residues. CDR3 DNA: TGTGCCAGCATACTTACTGGACAGGCGAACACTGAAGCTTTCTTT. Translation gives CASILTGQANTEAFF.

The rearrangement joins TRBV28 to TRBJ2-6; either TRBD1 or TRBD2 may fit D (5 bases each). V was trimmed by 2 bases and J by 2 bases, leaving 7 bases between them. The CDR3 sequence is 15 residues long. Germline V gene data show CDR1 as MDHEN and CDR2 as SYDVKM. The CDR3 DNA reads as TGTGCCAGCAGTTTACGGGGCCCTGGGGCCAACGTCCTGACTTTC. This sequence encodes CASSLRGPGANVLTF.

The chain employs TRBV20-1 and TRBJ1-1; D possibly corresponds to TRBD1 (6 bases). CDR3 length: 14 amino acids. In germline, CDR1 is DFQATT, CDR2 SNEGSKA (reference sequence). Trimming left V 3 bases short and J 8 bases short, with 19 bases between. The CDR3 DNA is TGCAGTGCTAGTTCACCTGGGGGGCCCCCCGAAGCTTTCTTT. As protein: CSASSPGGPPEAFF.

The J gene is TRBJ1-2, the V gene TRBV4-3; 8 bases match TRBD1. This CDR3 has 16 residues. Looked up from germline, CDR1 is LGHNA and CDR2 is YSLEER. V lost 0 bases and J lost 5; bases outside the gene matches: 8. CDR3 residues: CASSQDLTRTGYGYTF. As DNA, the CDR3 is TGCGCCAGCAGCCAAGATTTGACCCGGACAGGGTATGGCTACACCTTC.

Only a few counts were recorded for this clone. The chain recombines TRBV2 with TRBJ1-4; TRBD1 agrees at 9 bases. Germline loops: CDR1 SNHLY, CDR2 FYNNEI. This CDR3 has 14 residues. With V trimmed by 5 bases and J by 5 bases, 3 bases remained unmatched. The CDR3 nucleotides are TGTGCCAGCAGTTCGACAGGGGGAAATGAAAAACTGTTTTTT. It codes for CASSSTGGNEKLFF.

The V and J genes are TRBV3-1 (or the pseudogene TRBV3-2) and TRBJ1-6; D remains ambiguous. The ends were cut back, 0 bases at V and 3 bases at J, with 6 bases in the middle. The CDR3 runs to 15 residues. Germline CDR1 LGHDT, CDR2 YNNKEL (reference sequence). The CDR3 loop is CASSQEGNYNSPLHF. In DNA, the CDR3 is TGTGCCAGCAGCCAAGAGGGTAACTATAATTCACCCCTCCACTTT.

The J gene is TRBJ2-5, the V gene TRBV19; TRBD1 matches at 11 bases. Germline V gene lookup returns CDR1 LNHDA and CDR2 SQIVND (reference sequence). The CDR3 is 16 amino acids. V lost 5 bases and J lost 1; bases outside the gene matches: 6. CDR3: CASSPGTGGSQETQYF. The CDR3, as DNA: TGTGCCAGTAGTCCTGGGACAGGGGGTAGCCAAGAGACCCAGTACTTC.

The gene calls are TRBV3-1 (or the pseudogene TRBV3-2) and TRBJ1-5; unclear D gene. V was pared by 0 bases and J by 7 bases, with 7 bases between. There are 13 residues in the CDR3. CDR1 is LGHDT and CDR2 is YNNKEL in the germline V gene (reference sequence). The CDR3 region is CASSQDFDQPQHF. The CDR3 DNA sequence: TGTGCCAGCAGCCAAGATTTTGACCAGCCCCAGCATTTT.

The chain links TRBV19 to TRBJ2-1; D is uncertain. The CDR3 consists of 15 residues. The germline V gene has CDR1 LNHDA and CDR2 SQIVND (reference sequence). V was shortened by 2 bases and J by 4 bases, with 12 bases between the two germline ends. CDR3 bases: TGTGCCAGTAGTATATCCGGTGACATATACAATGAGCAGTTCTTC. Protein sequence: CASSISGDIYNEQFF.

This rearrangement joins TRBV6-2 or TRBV6-3 to TRBJ2-5; the match to TRBD1 covers 7 bases. Germline values: CDR1 MNHEY, CDR2 SVGEGT. The CDR3 is 16 residues long. Unmatched junction bases numbered 11, after V lost 5 bases and J lost 2 bases. The CDR3 spells CASSRQGWSEQETQYF. The CDR3, as DNA: TGTGCCAGCAGTCGACAGGGTTGGTCTGAACAAGAGACCCAGTACTTC.